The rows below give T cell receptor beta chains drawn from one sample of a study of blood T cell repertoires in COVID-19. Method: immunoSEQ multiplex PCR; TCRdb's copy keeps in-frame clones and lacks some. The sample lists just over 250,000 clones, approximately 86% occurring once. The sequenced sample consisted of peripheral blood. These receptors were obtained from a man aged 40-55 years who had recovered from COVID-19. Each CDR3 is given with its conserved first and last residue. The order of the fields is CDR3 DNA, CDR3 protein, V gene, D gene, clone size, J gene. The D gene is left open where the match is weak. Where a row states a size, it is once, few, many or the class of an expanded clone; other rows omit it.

TGCGCCAGCAGTGCCGGGAGGGACAGTTTATTCTACGAGCAGTACTTC | CASSAGRDSLFYEQYF | TRBV10-1 | . | . | TRBJ2-7
TGTGCCAGCAGTTACTTTCCAGGGGCTTTTGAAGCTTTCTTT | CASSYFPGAFEAFF | TRBV6-5 | . | . | TRBJ1-1
TGTGCCAGCAGCTTACAGGGGGCTGGAAACACCATATATTTT | CASSLQGAGNTIYF | TRBV5-4 | TRBD1 | . | TRBJ1-3
TGTGCCAGTAGTCAGGGACTAGCGGGGATGCAAGAGACCCAGTACTTC | CASSQGLAGMQETQYF | TRBV19 | TRBD2 | . | TRBJ2-5
TGTGCCAGCAGCGCTGACTACTACGAGCAGTACTTC | CASSADYYEQYF | TRBV7-2 | . | few | TRBJ2-7
TGTGCCAGCAGTGACAGGTATAGCAATCAGCCCCAGCATTTT | CASSDRYSNQPQHF | TRBV2 | . | . | TRBJ1-5
TGTGCCAGCAGCTCTATTTGGGAGGGTCAAGAGACCCAGTACTTC | CASSSIWEGQETQYF | TRBV7-2 | TRBD2 | . | TRBJ2-5
TGTGCCAGCAGCTTAGCAATCACTACAGGTAAAGGAAGCTCCTACGAGCAGTACTTC | CASSLAITTGKGSSYEQYF | TRBV7-6 | . | . | TRBJ2-7
TGTGCCAGTAGTATGACCTCGACAGGCTTCTATGGCTACACCTTC | CASSMTSTGFYGYTF | TRBV19 | . | . | TRBJ1-2
TGTGCCAGCACCCCCCAGGGGTCCGATCAGCCCCAGCATTTT | CASTPQGSDQPQHF | TRBV6-2/TRBV6-3 | . | . | TRBJ1-5
TGCGCCAGCGACATAGATGGGGCCGGCACAGATACGCAGTATTTT | CASDIDGAGTDTQYF | TRBV5-1 | . | . | TRBJ2-3
TGTGCCAGCAGCTTGCAGGGTATGGAAGGCACCATATATTTT | CASSLQGMEGTIYF | TRBV5-4 | . | . | TRBJ1-3
TGTGCCACCAGCAGTCCTAGCGGGAGAGTGAATGAGCAGTTCTTC | CATSSPSGRVNEQFF | TRBV15 | TRBD2 | . | TRBJ2-1
TGTGCCAGCTCGCTTGGAGGGAGCACAGATACGCAGTATTTT | CASSLGGSTDTQYF | TRBV18 | . | . | TRBJ2-3
TGCAGCGTGCCGCTAGCGGGGCCCACAGATACGCAGTATTTT | CSVPLAGPTDTQYF | TRBV29-1 | TRBD2 | . | TRBJ2-3
TGTGCCAGCAGCGTAGTAGCGGGAGTGGGCTACGAGCAGTACTTC | CASSVVAGVGYEQYF | TRBV9 | TRBD2 | once | TRBJ2-7
TGTGCCAGTAGTAGCGGGACAGGGAGGACAGATACGCAGTATTTT | CASSSGTGRTDTQYF | TRBV19 | TRBD1 | . | TRBJ2-3
TGTGCCAGTACCACGGACAGCTACAAGTCGGAGACCCAGTACTTC | CASTTDSYKSETQYF | TRBV19 | . | . | TRBJ2-5
TGTGCCAGCAGTGGGTCGACAGGGGGCACTGAAGCTTTCTTT | CASSGSTGGTEAFF | TRBV2 | TRBD1 | . | TRBJ1-1
TGTGCCAGCAGCGCTGGACATAACTATGGCTACACCTTC | CASSAGHNYGYTF | TRBV6-4 | . | . | TRBJ1-2
TGTGCCAGCAGCACCGGACATCTGAATGAAGAGACCCAGTACTTC | CASSTGHLNEETQYF | TRBV5-4 | . | . | TRBJ2-5
TGTGCCAGCTCAGACAGGGTTTTCGTGGCCAAAAACATTCAGTACTTC | CASSDRVFVAKNIQYF | TRBV18 | TRBD1 | . | TRBJ2-4